Below are 17 T cell receptor beta chains sequenced from a single sample in a study of breast tumors, draining lymph nodes, adjacent tissues. TCRdb redid the calling of the multiplex PCR reads with MiXCR, one entry per CDR3 protein. The sample includes 130,000 or so distinct CDR3 sequences, 21% of them seen just once. Samples came from axillary lymph nodes draining the breast cancer. Material for sequencing was axillary lymph node tissue. Receptors were obtained from a female donor with breast cancer. Some clones in this sample may be carry-over from other donors' samples.

In this sample, this clonotype turned up many times. The chain recombines TRBV5-4 with TRBJ2-3; 7 positions agree with TRBD1. The CDR3 extends over 13 amino acids. The ends lost 4 bases at V and 10 bases at J; junction bases unmatched: 9. Germline values: CDR1 SGHNT, CDR2 YYREEE (reference sequence). Written as DNA, the CDR3 is TGTGCCAGCAGCGAGCAGGGGGTGAGGGCGCAGTATTTT. Translating gives CASSEQGVRAQYF.

The chain has TRBV27 and TRBJ2-1, with D perhaps TRBD1 or TRBD2 (5 bases each). In germline, CDR1 is MNHEY, CDR2 SMNVEV (reference sequence). The CDR3 loop spans 14 amino acids. V shed 1 base and J shed 7 bases, with 11 bases lying between them. DNA of the CDR3: TGTGCCAGCAGTTTATTTGGGACGAGGAATGAGCAGTTCTTC. This encodes CASSLFGTRNEQFF.

This clonotype was seen at least ten times. This chain uses TRBV7-8 with TRBJ2-2; a weak D match, TRBD2 (6 bases). This CDR3 spans 15 amino acids. V shed 1 base and J shed 3 bases, with 9 bases lying between them. In germline, CDR1 is SGHVS, CDR2 FQNEAQ. CDR3 bases: TGTGCCAGCAGCTTAGGTCCGGGGGACACCGGGGAGCTGTTTTTT. Amino acid sequence: CASSLGPGDTGELFF.

Concerning this clonotype itself: This could be a read error, since a much larger clone is one nucleotide away. The conserved closing phenylalanine or tryptophan is absent in this CDR3, likely reflecting a read error. The limits of the CDR3 on the DNA are not certain, so only TCRdb's listed CDR3 is given. The rearrangement links TRBV29-1 to TRBJ1-6. Inclusive of both ends, the CDR3 amounts to 17 amino acids. CDR1 is SQVTM and CDR2 is ANQGSEA in the germline V gene. The CDR3 sequence is CSAPTTPKSSYNSPPHS.

This clonotype was counted ten times or more. This sequence joins TRBV4-1 and TRBJ2-7; 10 positions match TRBD2. The J segment lost 4 bases and the V segment lost 6 bases, leaving 9 bases of the junction unmatched. The CDR3 runs 15 residues. CDR1 and CDR2 from the germline V gene are MGHRA and YSYEKL. DNA for the CDR3: TGCGCCAGCAGTAAAACGGGACTAGCGATTTACGAGCAGTACTTC. As protein: CASSKTGLAIYEQYF.

Turning to this clonotype: Possible read error: a much larger clone is one base away. The CDR3 does not end in the conserved phenylalanine or tryptophan, so this is likely a read error. V is TRBV3-1 and J is TRBJ2-7; D possibly corresponds to TRBD2 (6 bases). V was clipped by 2 bases and J by 6 bases, with 14 bases between them. Germline V gives CDR1 LGHDT, CDR2 YNNKEL (reference sequence). This CDR3 comprises 14 residues. The CDR3 protein is CASSQRGLGVEQYS. The CDR3 bases are TGTGCCAGCAGCCAACGGGGACTCGGCGTCGAGCAGTACTCC.

This clonotype was detected ten times or more. The CDR3 region has the DNA TGTGCCAGCAGCTTAGGGGGTCAGGGGACCACAGATACGCAGTATTTT. It is translated as CASSLGGQGTTDTQYF. The chain uses TRBV7-6 and TRBJ2-3; tentative D call: TRBD1 (6 bases). The germline gives CDR1 SGHVS, CDR2 FNYEAQ. This CDR3 spans 16 amino acids. Trimming cost V 1 base and J 2 bases, with 13 bases left between them.

This clonotype was counted at least ten times. The chain couples TRBV7-9 to TRBJ1-4; D is undetermined. From germline, CDR1 is SEHNR and CDR2 FQNEAQ (reference sequence). Trimming pared 2 bases from V and 6 bases from J, leaving 7 bases between. CDR3 length: 13 residues. This chain's CDR3 is CASSLYRDEKLFF. CDR3 nucleotides: TGTGCCAGCAGCTTATATCGGGATGAAAAACTGTTTTTT.

Worth noting for this clonotype: A much larger clone lies one base from this, so it may be a read error. The V gene is TRBV27, the J gene TRBJ2-7; 12 nucleotides agree with TRBD1. The germline CDR1 and CDR2 sequences are MNHEY and SMNVEV (reference sequence). This CDR3 contains 16 residues. The CDR3 spells CASSLSWGQGAYKQYF. CDR3 DNA sequence: TGTGCCAGCAGTTTATCTTGGGGACAGGGGGCCTACAAGCAGTACTTC.

This clonotype was seen at least ten times. The chain recombines TRBV11-2 with TRBJ2-3; 8 bases align to TRBD2. V gave up 5 bases and J gave up 5 bases; unmatched junction bases: 12. CDR1 is SGHAT, CDR2 FQNNGV, per germline. The CDR3 runs to 16 residues. The CDR3 coding sequence is TGTGCCAGCAGCCCCCCCCAAGCGGGAGCGGTAGATACGCAGTATTTT. It codes for CASSPPQAGAVDTQYF.

This clonotype was picked up many times. V is TRBV4-2 and J is TRBJ2-7; 8 bases match TRBD1. CDR1 is LGHNA and CDR2 is YNFKEQ in the germline V gene. Losses at the gene ends were 2 bases for V and 2 bases for J; bases not matched to a gene: 5. This CDR3 is 15 amino acids long. In DNA form, the CDR3 reads TGTGCCAGCAGCCAAACCGGGACAGGACCCTACGAGCAGTACTTC. Its protein product is CASSQTGTGPYEQYF.

This clonotype has a count of ten or more. This rearrangement joins TRBV29-1 to TRBJ2-7, with 12 bases that match TRBD1. The germline V gene encodes CDR1 SQVTM and CDR2 ANQGSEA. The CDR3 covers 14 residues. V shed 4 bases and J 7 bases; nucleotides not matched to a gene: 8. CDR3 sequence (DNA): TGCAGCGTTGGGGGACAGGGGGCTCTGAGGGAGCAGTACTTC. It codes for CSVGGQGALREQYF.

About this clonotype: A much larger clone differs by one base, so this may be a read error. The V gene is TRBV27, the J gene TRBJ2-7; TRBD2 matches at 8 bases. With 6 bases clipped from V and 7 bases from J, the junction kept 11 bases outside the gene matches. CDR3 length: 14 amino acids. Germline CDR1 is MNHEY and CDR2 is SMNVEV (reference sequence). In nucleotides, the CDR3 is TGTGCCAGCAGCCTTAGCGGGACCGTTAGGGAGCAGTACTTC. Protein: CASSLSGTVREQYF.

This clonotype occurred many times. The chain uses TRBV9 and TRBJ2-1, with 10 bases fitting TRBD2. CDR3 length: 16 amino acids. Germline CDR1 is SGDLS and CDR2 is YYNGEE. V lost 4 bases, J lost 6 bases, and 10 bases stayed unmatched. CDR3 DNA: TGTGCCAGCAGCCCGTGGGGACTAGCGAGCTCCAATGAGCAGTTCTTC. Translated: CASSPWGLASSNEQFF.

This clonotype was counted ten times or more. V usage is TRBV5-1 and J usage is TRBJ2-2; perhaps TRBD2 as D (6 bases). Germline lookup yields CDR1 SGHRS and CDR2 YFSETQ. Trimming pared 6 bases from V and 5 bases from J, leaving 20 bases between. This CDR3 comprises 16 residues. CDR3 DNA sequence: TGCGCCAGCACCGACCCTCGAGGGGCGGGGACCGGGGAGCTGTTTTTT. Amino acid sequence: CASTDPRGAGTGELFF.

This clonotype was observed a few times. The V call is TRBV28, the J call TRBJ1-2; weak D call: TRBD1 (6 bases). In germline, CDR1 is MDHEN, CDR2 SYDVKM. CDR3 length equals 14 residues. V was trimmed by 2 bases and J by 8 bases, leaving 15 bases between them. DNA for the CDR3: TGTGCCAGCAGTTTACTGGACAGCCCCGGGGGCTACACCTTC. As protein: CASSLLDSPGGYTF.

As regards this clonotype: It may be a read error: a sequence one base away is much more abundant. The chain couples TRBV4-1 to TRBJ2-7; maybe TRBD2 (5 bases). The germline CDR1 and CDR2 sequences are MGHRA and YSYEKL. CDR3 length equals 15 residues. V was clipped by 5 bases and J by 0 bases, with 14 bases between them. The CDR3 DNA sequence: TGCGCCAGCAGCTCCCGACTAACGGTCTCCTACGAGCAGTACTTC. It codes for CASSSRLTVSYEQYF.